This entry lists 9 T cell receptor beta chains sequenced from one sample in a study of T cell responses to AZD1222 COVID-19 vaccine. Profiled with immunoSEQ multiplex PCR; TCRdb holds only in-frame clones, not every one. The sample contains more than 70,000 clones, 91% of which appear only once. The sample in question was peripheral blood, obtained 28 days after the second AZD1222 dose. These receptors came from an adult who received the AZD1222 COVID-19 vaccine.

This sequence joins TRBV7-9 and TRBJ2-5, with 8 positions matching TRBD2. Unmatched junction bases numbered 13, after V lost 5 bases and J lost 5 bases. The germline V gene encodes CDR1 SEHNR and CDR2 FQNEAQ (reference sequence). This CDR3 is 16 amino acids long. CDR3 DNA: TGTGCCAGCAGCCCCGGGAGGGGGGGCTGGGGGGAGACCCAGTACTTC. It is translated as CASSPGRGGWGETQYF.

The V and J genes are TRBV5-4 and TRBJ2-3, with TRBD2 matching 7 bases. J gave up 4 bases and V 6 bases, and 11 bases lay outside the gene matches. In germline, CDR1 is SGHNT, CDR2 YYREEE (reference sequence). The CDR3 runs 15 residues. The CDR3 sequence is CASTLGAGDADTQYF. CDR3 sequence (DNA): TGTGCCAGCACCCTAGGTGCGGGAGACGCAGATACGCAGTATTTT.

The chain couples TRBV29-1 to TRBJ1-1; 7 bases align to TRBD1. CDR3 length: 13 amino acids. The trim removed 7 bases at V and 3 bases at J, leaving 8 bases unmatched. Germline CDR1 SQVTM, CDR2 ANQGSEA. Here the CDR3 DNA reads TGCAGCGGTGCCCAGGGGGAATACACTGAAGCTTTCTTT. It encodes CSGAQGEYTEAFF. The whole variable domain, remainder taken from reference TRBV29-1 and TRBJ1-1, is SAVISQKPSRDICQRGTSLTIQCQVDSQVTMMFWYRQQPGQSLTLIATANQGSEATYESGFVIDKFPISRPNLTFSTLTVSNMSPEDSSIYLCSGAQGEYTEAFFGQGTRLTVV.

The chain employs TRBV19 and TRBJ2-1, with 12 bases aligning to TRBD2. CDR1 LNHDA and CDR2 SQIVND come from the germline V gene (reference sequence). V dropped 5 bases and J dropped 6; count of bases not matched to a gene: 5. The CDR3 loop spans 15 amino acids. The CDR3, as DNA: TGTGCCAGTAGTTTCGGACTAGCGGGAACCAATGAGCAGTTCTTC. Translation: CASSFGLAGTNEQFF.

This clone was recorded once. V gene TRBV7-3 combines with J gene TRBJ2-3, with unresolved D. Germline CDR1 SGHTA, CDR2 FQGTGA. The V end was cut by 3 bases, the J end by 4 bases, with 11 bases between. This CDR3 region has 14 residues. The CDR3 sequence is CASSLLAGSDTQYF. The CDR3 DNA sequence: TGTGCCAGCAGCTTGTTGGCAGGATCAGATACGCAGTATTTT. Full variable domain (missing parts from reference TRBV7-3 and TRBJ2-3): GAGVSQTPSNKVTEKGKYVELRCDPISGHTALYWYRQSLGQGPEFLIYFQGTGAADDSGLPNDRFFAVRPEGSVSTLKIQRTERGDSAVYLCASSLLAGSDTQYFGPGTRLTVL.

The chain carries TRBV4-2 and TRBJ1-4, with unresolved D. The CDR3 sequence is 14 residues long. Germline loops: CDR1 LGHNA, CDR2 YNFKEQ. V lost 4 bases to trimming and J lost 10 bases, with 16 bases between them. CDR3 loop: CASSPEEEMRKLFF. The CDR3 DNA follows: TGTGCCAGCAGCCCGGAGGAGGAAATGAGAAAACTGTTTTTT.

CDR3 sequence reads: CASSQDGGGNEKLFF. The CDR3 region has the DNA TGCGCCAGCAGCCAAGATGGAGGGGGTAATGAAAAACTGTTTTTT. V is TRBV4-3 and J is TRBJ1-4; weak D call: TRBD1 (6 bases). This CDR3 is 15 amino acids long. Germline-derived CDR1 and CDR2 are LGHNA and YSLEER. Trimming left V 0 bases short and J 4 bases short, with 9 bases between.

The chain is built from TRBV7-2 and TRBJ1-2; D gene uncertain. Germline CDR1 SGHTA, CDR2 FQGNSA. The CDR3 spans 15 residues. Trimming left V 2 bases short and J 3 bases short, with 13 bases between. In DNA, the CDR3 is TGTGCCAGCAGCTTATATAAGAGTCGCGACTATGGCTACACCTTC. This encodes CASSLYKSRDYGYTF.

The CDR3 region is CASSPGWGGYTF. As DNA, the CDR3 is TGTGCCAGCAGTCCTGGATGGGGAGGCTACACCTTC. The rearrangement joins TRBV28 to TRBJ1-2; D remains ambiguous. This CDR3 spans 12 amino acids. Germline V gene sequence: CDR1 MDHEN, CDR2 SYDVKM. Trimming shortened V by 5 bases and J by 8 bases, and 12 bases separated the two germline ends.